A single sample gave rise to the 17 T cell receptor beta chains below, sequenced in a study of T cell repertoires in cytomegalovirus infection. Via MiXCR, TCRdb re-called the reads, giving one row per CDR3 protein. The sample lists about 680,000 distinct CDR3 sequences; less than 25% were seen once. The sample was CD8+ T cells from PBMCs. The receptor source for this set is a human donor in good health (CMV status not recorded). Some clones in this sample may be carry-over from other donors' samples.

This clonotype was observed a handful of times. The chain employs TRBV3-1 and TRBJ1-2; 9 bases match TRBD1. Per the germline V gene, CDR1 is LGHDT and CDR2 is YNNKEL (reference sequence). Unmatched junction bases numbered 9, after V lost 5 bases and J lost 2 bases. The length of the CDR3 is 16 residues. The CDR3 nucleotides are TGTGCCAGCAGCTCGTCCTGGGACAGGGACAACTATGGCTACACCTTC. This gives the protein CASSSSWDRDNYGYTF.

This clonotype was seen a few times. The DNA for the CDR3 is TGTGCCAGCAGTACACCCGGGACAGGGAACGACGAGCAGTACTTC. The encoded protein is CASSTPGTGNDEQYF. J is TRBJ2-7 and V is TRBV2; 9 bases are shared with TRBD1. The length of the CDR3 is 15 residues. Trimming removed 5 bases from V and 5 bases from J; junction bases left unmatched: 10. Germline lookup yields CDR1 SNHLY and CDR2 FYNNEI.

This clonotype was detected ten times or more. The chain couples TRBV6-2 or TRBV6-3 to TRBJ2-7; no reliable D call. V lost 8 bases, J lost 2 bases, and 16 bases lay in between. Per germline, CDR1 MNHEY and CDR2 SVGEGT. The CDR3 is 14 amino acids. The CDR3 region is CASGEALTPYEQYF. CDR3 bases: TGTGCCAGCGGTGAGGCCCTCACCCCCTACGAGCAGTACTTC.

Ten or more counts support this clonotype. J is TRBJ2-7 and V is TRBV7-9; no clear D. The CDR3 is made up of 13 amino acids. V was cut by 3 bases and J by 4 bases, with 10 bases left in between. The germline gives CDR1 SEHNR, CDR2 FQNEAQ (reference sequence). CDR3 sequence reads: CASSLTELYEQYF. The CDR3 DNA is TGTGCCAGCAGCTTGACCGAGCTTTACGAGCAGTACTTC. The full variable domain, with the rest looked up from reference TRBV7-9 and TRBJ2-7, is DTGVSQNPRHKITKRGQNVTFRCDPISEHNRLYWYRQTLGQGPEFLTYFQNEAQLEKSRLLSDRFSAERPKGSFSTLEIQRTEQGDSAMYLCASSLTELYEQYFGPGTRLTVT.

This clonotype has at least ten counts. This chain's CDR3 is CASSLGVLNSYEQYV. CDR3 coding DNA: TGTGCCAGCAGCTTAGGGGTCCTCAACTCCTACGAGCAGTACGTC. This rearrangement joins TRBV7-8 to TRBJ2-7; the D is unclear. The CDR3 loop spans 15 amino acids. Looked up from germline, CDR1 is SGHVS and CDR2 is FQNEAQ. Trimming removed 1 base from V and 0 bases from J, with 10 bases in between.

The chain couples TRBV29-1 to TRBJ1-1; TRBD1 matches 7 bases. CDR1 SQVTM and CDR2 ANQGSEA come from the germline V gene. J lost 4 bases, V lost 5 bases, and 4 bases had no gene match. CDR3 size: 12 residues. The CDR3, as DNA: TGCAGCGTTCTGACAGGGATCACTGAAGCTTTCTTT. Its translation: CSVLTGITEAFF.

The rearrangement joins TRBV5-1 to TRBJ1-2; D might be TRBD1 (5 bases). Germline V gene lookup returns CDR1 SGHRS and CDR2 YFSETQ. The V gene lost 5 bases and the J gene lost 0 bases, with 14 bases spanning the gap. The CDR3 runs to 15 residues. CDR3 region: CASSPMQGPNYGYTF. CDR3 in DNA: TGCGCCAGCAGTCCCATGCAGGGTCCTAACTATGGCTACACCTTC. Combining the CDR3 with reference TRBV5-1 and TRBJ1-2 gives the whole variable domain KAGVTQTPRYLIKTRGQQVTLSCSPISGHRSVSWYQQTPGQGLQFLFEYFSETQRNKGNFPGRFSGRQFSNSRSEMNVSTLELGDSALYLCASSPMQGPNYGYTFGSGTRLTVV.

On this clonotype itself: The junction does not match germline at one end; this may be a read error. This chain uses TRBV19 with TRBJ2-7; D uncertain. The germline V gene encodes CDR1 LNHDA and CDR2 SQIVND (reference sequence). The CDR3 spans 13 residues. The CDR3 DNA reads TGTGCCAATAGTATGAGCCGCACCTACGAGCAGTACTTC. Protein: CANSMSRTYEQYF.

The rearrangement links TRBV6-5 to TRBJ1-1, with D uncertain. There are 15 residues in the CDR3. The germline V gene encodes CDR1 MNHEY and CDR2 SVGAGI. V was cut by 2 bases and J by 5 bases, with 15 bases left in between. CDR3 coding DNA: TGTGCCAGCAGTTACGATTCGGCAGCTCTAACTGAAGCTTTCTTT. It codes for CASSYDSAALTEAFF.

The V gene is TRBV6-2 or TRBV6-3, the J gene TRBJ1-5, with D possibly TRBD1 on 6 matching bases. Per the germline V gene, CDR1 is MNHEY and CDR2 is SVGEGT. Trimming cost V 5 bases and J 5 bases, with 13 bases left between them. The CDR3 runs to 14 residues. The DNA for the CDR3 is TGTGCCAGCAGTACAGGGTATGGGGATCAGCCCCAGCATTTT. This sequence encodes CASSTGYGDQPQHF.

CDR3 DNA sequence: TGTGCTAGTGGTCCCGGGGCACCCCTCCACTTT. Its translation is CASGPGAPLHF. V usage is TRBV12-5 and J usage is TRBJ1-6; no clear D gene. CDR3 length: 11 amino acids. V dropped 5 bases and J dropped 11 bases, with 7 bases sitting between them. CDR1 is LGHNT, CDR2 FRNRAP, per germline.

This clonotype has a handful of counts. This chain uses TRBV6-5 with TRBJ1-3, with D perhaps matching TRBD1 (6 bases). V lost 6 bases and J 5 bases, leaving 14 bases between the germline ends. The CDR3 runs to 14 residues. Germline V gene sequence: CDR1 MNHEY, CDR2 SVGAGI. The CDR3 DNA is TGTGCCAGCAGGTCTCCGGGACATAGAAACACCATATATTTT. The encoded protein is CASRSPGHRNTIYF.

This clonotype was detected only a few times. The V gene is TRBV7-9, the J gene TRBJ2-2, with no clear D. Germline V lookup: CDR1 SEHNR, CDR2 FQNEAQ (reference sequence). The CDR3 spans 14 residues. V lost 1 base to trimming and J lost 4 bases, with 7 bases between them. The CDR3 sequence is CASSLVSSTGELFF. CDR3 nucleotide sequence: TGTGCCAGCAGCTTAGTTAGCAGCACCGGGGAGCTGTTTTTT. Full variable domain (remainder filled in from reference TRBV7-9 and TRBJ2-2): DTGVSQNPRHKITKRGQNVTFRCDPISEHNRLYWYRQTLGQGPEFLTYFQNEAQLEKSRLLSDRFSAERPKGSFSTLEIQRTEQGDSAMYLCASSLVSSTGELFFGEGSRLTVL.

The chain is built from TRBV20-1 and TRBJ2-7; the D gene is possibly TRBD2 (5 bases). Per the germline V gene, CDR1 is DFQATT and CDR2 is SNEGSKA (reference sequence). The CDR3 covers 12 residues. Trimming took 4 bases from V and 0 from J, leaving 7 bases between them. The CDR3, as DNA: TGCAGTGCTACGGGATCCTCCTACGAGCAGTACTTC. The encoded protein is CSATGSSYEQYF.

This chain connects TRBV28 to TRBJ1-2; D gene unclear. CDR3 length: 16 amino acids. The germline V gene has CDR1 MDHEN and CDR2 SYDVKM. The V end lost 5 bases, the J end lost 4 bases, and 20 bases lay between the germline ends. The CDR3 bases are TGTGCCAGCAGTAACACCTACGGGATGTGGAGCTATGGCTACACCTTC. Encoded protein: CASSNTYGMWSYGYTF.

This clonotype was observed at least ten times. The chain is built from TRBV7-8 and TRBJ1-1, with D perhaps TRBD1 (5 bases). Germline-derived CDR1 and CDR2 are SGHVS and FQNEAQ. This CDR3 is built from 12 residues. V lost 5 bases to trimming and J lost 8 bases, with 12 bases between them. This CDR3 is CASSVGEKEAFF. As DNA, the CDR3 is TGTGCCAGCAGCGTGGGGGAAAAGGAAGCTTTCTTT.

The chain uses TRBV20-1 and TRBJ2-1; 7 bases map to TRBD1. After removal of 5 bases from V and 3 bases from J, the junction contained 4 bases not matched to a gene. Per germline, CDR1 DFQATT and CDR2 SNEGSKA (reference sequence). The CDR3 totals 13 residues. CDR3 DNA sequence: TGCAGTGCTCCCCGGGACAGCTACAATGAGCAGTTCTTC. Its protein is CSAPRDSYNEQFF.